Detailed here is one TCR beta chain. Its antigen is not known. This table comes from immunoSEQ multiplex PCR, and its TCRdb copy is limited to in-frame clones, with some not included. The sample contains tens of thousands of clones, roughly 80% of which appear only once. Every patient had mismatch repair deficiency by PCR or immunohistochemistry. TCR sequencing covered a few patients who responded to pembrolizumab. The source of the sample is a study of PD-1 blockade in mismatch repair-deficient tumors. Study at large: All were previously treated, progressing patients with about a dozen mismatch repair-deficient cancer types. Points from the study as a whole: After pembrolizumab, tumor-resident clones rose rapidly, then generally contracted before radiologic responses.

CDR3 length equals 13 residues. CDR1 SGHTA and CDR2 FQGNSA come from the germline V gene. The V and J ends lost 2 bases and 5 bases respectively, with 7 bases between them. The chain carries TRBV7-2 and TRBJ2-1; D is possibly TRBD1 (6 bases). This TCR came from an adult with mismatch repair-deficient cancer. Source: peripheral blood, taken 12 weeks after starting pembrolizumab. CDR3 coding DNA: TGTGCCAGCAGCTTATGGGACAACAATGAGCAGTTCTTC. It translates to CASSLWDNNEQFF.